Sequencing of this T cell receptor beta chain was carried out in a study of Ad26.COV2.S vaccination and SARS-CoV-2 variants. Background on the study: The donor was enrolled in the Ad26.COV2.S arm of the COV1001 trial.

Treatment of the sample: roughly 20 received Ad26.COV2.S at low or high dose, single or two shots; about 5 received placebo; per-sample allocation not given. On day 63 after the first injection, vaccine and placebo recipients gave samples. Data came from immunoSEQ multiplex PCR; TCRdb stores just in-frame clones and leaves some out. Among around 250,000 clones, around 87% were seen once, and the ten largest hold roughly 3.5%. Looked up from germline, CDR1 is SGDLS and CDR2 is YYNGEE. This CDR3 is 14 amino acids long. V lost 5 bases to trimming and J lost 4 bases, with 12 bases between them. The sample was peripheral blood, taken in a trial of Ad26.COV2.S vaccine versus placebo. The TCR was taken from a person aged 18-60 years who received the Ad26.COV2.S COVID-19 vaccine or a placebo. The gene calls are TRBV9 and TRBJ2-2, with D perhaps matching TRBD1 (6 bases). DNA for the CDR3: TGTGCCAGCAGGGCTGGCAGGGGCACCGGGGAGCTGTTTTTT. Translation gives CASRAGRGTGELFF.